This T cell receptor beta chain was identified in a study of T cells after yellow fever vaccination. Looking at the study overall: Preparation of fractions with low cell numbers was performed using SMART-Seq v4 Ultra Low Input. Study observations and caveats: Although the secondary response was weaker, it peaked faster, at day 5 versus 15. The booster saw the reappearance of most primary-vaccination clones (roughly 97% CD4, about 88% CD8).

Trimming cost V 2 bases and J 8 bases, with 13 bases left between them. CDR3 length: 13 amino acids. The germline V gene encodes CDR1 SGHRS and CDR2 YFSETQ. This clonotype was found a few times. The target antigen is unknown. Template switching by 5'RACE produced TCR cDNA, adding a universal primer site and UMIs. TCRdb called the 5' RACE reads again in MiXCR, with one record for every CDR3 protein. The data show about 310,000 distinct CDR3 sequences, with around 4% seen just once and around 20% held by the top ten. V and J are TRBV5-1 and TRBJ1-2; D is ambiguous. This TCR was recovered from a man in his late teens or twenties who received the YFV17D yellow fever vaccine. Material: PBMCs, obtained on the day of the yellow fever booster vaccination. The DNA of the CDR3 is TGCGCCAGCAGCTTAGAGAGCCCGGAGGGCTACACCTTC. This encodes CASSLESPEGYTF.